This T cell receptor beta chain was profiled in a study of a mutant IDH1 vaccine in newly diagnosed glioma. As for this clone: What it binds is unknown.

This table comes from immunoSEQ multiplex PCR, and its TCRdb copy is limited to in-frame clones, with some not included. The sample consists of about 120,000 clones, around 77% of them appearing once. The time point was: week 11, during vaccination. The investigators gave 300 ug of mutant IDH1 20-mer peptide in each vaccine dose, together with topical imiquimod. The source material was PBMCs, sampled from a glioma patient whose treatment included an IDH1 peptide vaccine. This clonotype was sampled from a man aged 35 to 55 with glioma.

The chain's CDR3 is CASSANHGLRDEQYF. The CDR3 DNA is TGTGCCAGCAGCGCCAACCATGGCCTTAGGGACGAGCAGTACTTC. The chain carries TRBV11-2 and TRBJ2-7; D not certain. CDR1 is SGHAT, CDR2 FQNNGV, per germline. This CDR3 comprises 15 residues. V was cut by 5 bases and J by 5 bases, with 19 bases left in between.